There are a few counts of the clone carrying this T cell receptor beta chain. Its antigen remains unidentified. This table comes from immunoSEQ multiplex PCR, and its TCRdb copy is limited to in-frame clones, with some not included. This sample yields roughly 890,000 clones, of which around 93% are seen a single time; around 24% belongs to the top ten. Terminally differentiated effector memory CD45RA+ cells were left out of the naive CD8 fraction, which was CD45RO-negative and positively selected for CCR7. This entry belongs to a study of shared clonotypes between healthy human individuals. The germline V gene has CDR1 MGHDK and CDR2 SYGVNS. Trimming removed 4 bases from V and 4 bases from J, with 20 bases in between. The CDR3 covers 18 residues. Regarding the study as a whole: Clonotypes shared by all four sorted-subset donors had higher generation probabilities than non-shared clonotypes.

The rearrangement links TRBV25-1 to TRBJ2-6, with D possibly being TRBD1 or TRBD2 (5 bases each). The clonotype originates from a man aged 25 to 40 in good health. Sequenced material: naive CD8+ T cells sorted from blood. The CDR3 loop is CASSGPGPSGMGANVLTF. In nucleotides, the CDR3 is TGTGCCAGCAGTGGGCCGGGACCATCGGGTATGGGGGCCAACGTCCTGACTTTC.